This T cell receptor beta chain was found in a study of CD8 T cells in Susac syndrome. Sequencing targeted TCR beta in blood CD8+ and CD4+ T cells. Controls matched for sex and age were healthy donors. TEMRA cells were enriched by FACS, while CD8+ and CD4+ T cells were obtained through a negative isolation that was performed magnetically. General study points: Acknowledgment was made by the study that its TCR sequencing and HLA analysis involved a relatively small number of individuals.

As concerns this clonotype: Its antigen is not identified.

It was with random hexamers that 0.5 to 1 ug RNA was reverse transcribed. TCRdb reprocessed the immunoSEQ multiplex PCR reads with MiXCR, giving one entry per CDR3 protein. This table holds about 200,000 distinct CDR3 sequences, over 85% found once. J gave up 6 bases and V 7 bases, and 15 bases lay outside the gene matches. Looked up from germline, CDR1 is SQVTM and CDR2 is ANQGSEA. The CDR3 spans 14 residues. The source material was CD4+ T cells from PBMCs. The chain couples TRBV29-1 to TRBJ2-7; 7 nucleotides line up with TRBD2. This receptor was taken from a human donor in good health. CDR3 in DNA: TGCAGCGCATCCTGGCGGGAGCTCCTTCTCGAGCAGTACGTC. It translates to CSASWRELLLEQYV.